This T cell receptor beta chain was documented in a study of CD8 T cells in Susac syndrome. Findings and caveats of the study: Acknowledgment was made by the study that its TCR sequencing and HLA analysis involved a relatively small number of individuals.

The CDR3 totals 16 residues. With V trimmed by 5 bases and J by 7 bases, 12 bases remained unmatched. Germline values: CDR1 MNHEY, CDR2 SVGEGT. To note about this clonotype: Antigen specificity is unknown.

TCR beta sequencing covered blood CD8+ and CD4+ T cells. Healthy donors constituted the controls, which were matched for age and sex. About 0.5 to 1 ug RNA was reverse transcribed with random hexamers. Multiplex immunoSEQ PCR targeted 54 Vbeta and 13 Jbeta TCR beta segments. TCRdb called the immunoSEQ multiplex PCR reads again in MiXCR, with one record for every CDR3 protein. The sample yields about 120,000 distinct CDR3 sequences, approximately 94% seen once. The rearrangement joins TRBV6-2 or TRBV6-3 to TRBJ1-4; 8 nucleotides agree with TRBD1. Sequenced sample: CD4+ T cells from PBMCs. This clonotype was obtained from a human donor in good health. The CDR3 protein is CASSPGLGQGGEKLFF. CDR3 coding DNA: TGTGCCAGCAGTCCCGGACTCGGACAGGGAGGTGAAAAACTGTTTTTT.